This T cell receptor (beta chain) is from a study of blood T cells in healthy people across ages (dated by TCRdb to between 2015 and 2017). The study in broad terms: In model experiments, template switching captured about one uniquely barcoded TCR beta cDNA molecule for every two T cells. To avoid experimental bias, donors of different ages were randomly spread across the sequencing lanes. Age-related changes in TCR beta repertoire diversity were measured in the study by deep sequencing normalized with unique cDNA molecular identifiers. Four age groups were formed from the donors: young (average roughly 15 years), middle-aged (approximately 41), aged (approximately 60) and long-lived (more than 75). Using the same blood draw, the study looked at two additional independent replicas of 1 million unique cDNA reads for two donors, one aged 18 to 29 and the other aged 80 or older.

CDR1 DFQATT and CDR2 SNEGSKA are derived from the germline V gene (reference sequence). Including cysteine and phenylalanine, the CDR3 has 13 amino acids. This entry keeps only the CDR3 DNA: 39 bases, framed from base 1. Receptors were amplified or captured by 5' RACE. The reads were generated on an Illumina HiSeq 2500. A second PCR of roughly 6 to 12 cycles was run with a J-beta primer mix and a sample-barcoded 5' primer. Each TCR beta cDNA molecule received a unique molecular identifier from a template-switch 5' adaptor carrying 12 random nucleotides. Each sample yielded at least 2.5 million CDR3-containing paired-end reads. The Mint cDNA synthesis kit, primed by a TRBC-specific oligonucleotide, was used to synthesize first-strand cDNA from all RNA. All cDNA was treated with uracil-DNA glycosylase and then went through a first 18-cycle PCR with the universal primers M1SS and BC2_uni_R. The authors' analysis ran thus. For normalization, 1 million high-quality reads, each with a distinct molecular identifier, were randomly selected from each sample. Instead of being binned into consensus sequences, reads with shared molecular identifiers were discarded. CDR3 identification, clonotype clustering and error correction used MiTCR with a Q25 quality threshold and the strictest error-elimination algorithm. Lower-bound total TCR beta diversity was estimated with a nonparametric unseen species model using Euler transformation. Clones were called with MiXCR by TCRdb after fastp trimmed the public reads at Q25, and only in-frame beta chains were retained. Merged by CDR3 protein, the rows form single entries marked with the most common genes and DNA. TCRdb, not the original authors, processed these V and J calls. Present in this sample are about 580,000 distinct CDR3 sequences, roughly 48% of which were seen just once. The ten top clones hold around 23% of the sample.

Systemically healthy Caucasian individuals from Russia, 35 to 50 in total and aged about 6 to 90 years, were included as donors. Ten milliliters of peripheral blood were drawn from each donor into EDTA-treated Vacutainer tubes. Ficoll-Paque density-gradient centrifugation was used to isolate PBMCs, with at least 6 million obtained per sample. Trizol reagent was used to extract total RNA from the PBMCs, yielding at least 5 micrograms per sample. The percentages of naive CD45RAhigh/CD27high T cells were determined by flow cytometry on a PBMC aliquot from every donor. The study at large found these results: The percentage of naive T cells measured by flow cytometry correlated strongly with observed TCR beta diversity. Total diversity estimates from one million sequenced T cells were considered lower bounds and underestimates. Conclusive comparison of naive and antigen-experienced compartments was prevented by the profiling of bulk unsorted PBMCs. Observed TCR beta diversity per million T cells fell roughly linearly with age, and a significant reduction was already apparent by age around 40. Because donor CMV infection status was unknown, age-related changes in expanded clonotypes were potentially confounded. Compared with the aged group, more naive CD4+ T cells, fewer expanded clones and increased TCR diversity were shown by the long-lived group, suggesting age selection.

About this clonotype itself: No antigen is known for it. One junction end disagrees with the germline gene, perhaps due to a read error.

Here the chain combines TRBV20-1 and TRBJ2-7, with a tentative D gene TRBD2 over 6 matching bases. The source is a man older than 75 in good health. The specimen sequenced was blood. The CDR3 amino acid sequence is: CRATSPTAYEQYF. The DNA sequence is as follows: TGCAGGGCTACTAGCCCGACGGCCTACGAGCAGTACTTC.